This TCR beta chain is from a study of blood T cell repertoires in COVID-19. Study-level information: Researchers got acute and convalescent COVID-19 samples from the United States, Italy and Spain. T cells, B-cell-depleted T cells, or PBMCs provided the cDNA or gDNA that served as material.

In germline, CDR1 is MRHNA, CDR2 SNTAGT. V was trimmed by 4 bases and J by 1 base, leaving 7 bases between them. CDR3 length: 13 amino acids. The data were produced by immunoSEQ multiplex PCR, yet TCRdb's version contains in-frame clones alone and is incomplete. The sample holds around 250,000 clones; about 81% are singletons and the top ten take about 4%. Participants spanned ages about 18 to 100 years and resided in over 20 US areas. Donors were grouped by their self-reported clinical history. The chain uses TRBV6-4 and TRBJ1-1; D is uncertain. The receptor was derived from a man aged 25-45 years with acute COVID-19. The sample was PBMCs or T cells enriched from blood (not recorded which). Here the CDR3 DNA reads TGTGCCAGCAGTGCCACTAGGAACACTGAAGCTTTCTTT. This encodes CASSATRNTEAFF.